Described below is a single TCR beta chain sequence and its context. J lost 4 bases, V lost 4 bases, and 3 bases had no gene match. The CDR3 has 13 residues. CDR1 is GTSNPN, CDR2 SVGIG, per germline (reference sequence). The data were produced by immunoSEQ multiplex PCR, yet TCRdb's version contains in-frame clones alone and is incomplete. In the table there are 55,000 to 85,000 clones, over 75% of which are singletons. The data were taken from a study of blood T cell repertoires in COVID-19. The V call is TRBV30, the J call TRBJ2-3; 9 positions match TRBD2. Sequencing used peripheral blood. The receptor comes from a human donor in a cohort sampled during active COVID-19. CDR3 coding DNA: TGTGCCTGGAATAAGCGGGAGGCAGATACGCAGTATTTT. It translates to CAWNKREADTQYF.